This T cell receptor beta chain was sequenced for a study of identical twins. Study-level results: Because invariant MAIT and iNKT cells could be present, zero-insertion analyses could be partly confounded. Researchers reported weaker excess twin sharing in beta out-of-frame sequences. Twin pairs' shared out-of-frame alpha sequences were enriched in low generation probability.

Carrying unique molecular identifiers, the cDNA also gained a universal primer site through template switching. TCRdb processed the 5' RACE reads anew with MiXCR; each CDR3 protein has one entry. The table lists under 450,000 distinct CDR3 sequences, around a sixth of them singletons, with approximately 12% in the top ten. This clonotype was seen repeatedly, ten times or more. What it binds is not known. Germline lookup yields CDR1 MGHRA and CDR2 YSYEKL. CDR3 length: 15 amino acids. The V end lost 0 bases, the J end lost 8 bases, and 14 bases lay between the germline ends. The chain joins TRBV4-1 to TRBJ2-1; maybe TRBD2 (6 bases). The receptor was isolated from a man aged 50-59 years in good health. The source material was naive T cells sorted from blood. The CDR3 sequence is CASSQERPSGYEQFF. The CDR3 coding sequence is TGCGCCAGCAGCCAAGAGCGGCCCAGCGGGTATGAGCAGTTCTTC.